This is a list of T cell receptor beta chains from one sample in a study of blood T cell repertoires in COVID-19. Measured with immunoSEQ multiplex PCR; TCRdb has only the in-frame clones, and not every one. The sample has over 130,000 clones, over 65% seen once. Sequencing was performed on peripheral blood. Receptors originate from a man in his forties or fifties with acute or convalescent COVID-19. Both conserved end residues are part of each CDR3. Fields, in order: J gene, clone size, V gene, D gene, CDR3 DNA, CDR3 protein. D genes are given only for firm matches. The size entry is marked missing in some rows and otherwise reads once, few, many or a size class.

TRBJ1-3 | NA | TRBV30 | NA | TGTGCCTGGACGGGACTTTTCTCTGGAAACACCATATATTTT | CAWTGLFSGNTIYF
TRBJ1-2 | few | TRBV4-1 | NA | TGCGCCAGCAGCCAAGCCCGGGAGAACTATGGCTACACCTTC | CASSQARENYGYTF
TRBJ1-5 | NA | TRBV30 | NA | TGTGCCTGGAGCCTTAAAAACGGGGATCAGCCCCAGCATTTT | CAWSLKNGDQPQHF
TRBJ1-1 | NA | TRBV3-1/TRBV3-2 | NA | NA | CASSQFSGPGAEAFF
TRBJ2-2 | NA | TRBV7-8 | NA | TGTGCCAGCAGCTTATGGGCGGGCCCGAGCACCGGGGAGCTGTTTTTT | CASSLWAGPSTGELFF
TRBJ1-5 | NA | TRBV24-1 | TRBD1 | TGTGCCACCAGTGATCCCACAGGGGGAGGGCAGCCCCAGCATTTT | CATSDPTGGGQPQHF
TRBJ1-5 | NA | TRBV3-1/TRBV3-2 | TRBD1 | TGTGCCAGCAGCCAAGGGACAGGGGGCTCCAATCAGCCCCAGCATTTT | CASSQGTGGSNQPQHF
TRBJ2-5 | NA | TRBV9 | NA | TGTGCCAGCATCGACGGGGGGCAGCAAGAGACCCAGTACTTC | CASIDGGQQETQYF
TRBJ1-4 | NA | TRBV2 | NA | TGTGCCAGCAGTAAAGGGACTCACGAAGGTGAAAAACTGTTTTTT | CASSKGTHEGEKLFF
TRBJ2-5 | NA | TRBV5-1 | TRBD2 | TGCGCCAGCAGCTGGCGGGGGGTACACCAAGAGACCCAGTACTTC | CASSWRGVHQETQYF
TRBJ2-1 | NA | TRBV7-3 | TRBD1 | TGTGCCAGCAGCGCATTAGGACAGGGAGGCGAGCAGTTCTTC | CASSALGQGGEQFF
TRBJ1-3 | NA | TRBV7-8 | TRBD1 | TGTGCCAGCAGCTTAGTGTGGACAGGGGGTTCCGGAAACACCATATATTTT | CASSLVWTGGSGNTIYF
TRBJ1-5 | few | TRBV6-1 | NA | TGTGCCAGCAGTGAGCTGGGCGTCAATCAGCCCCAGCATTTT | CASSELGVNQPQHF
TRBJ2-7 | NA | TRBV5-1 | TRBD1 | TGCGCCAGCAGTCCCGGGACAGGGGACGGGGAGCAGTACTTC | CASSPGTGDGEQYF
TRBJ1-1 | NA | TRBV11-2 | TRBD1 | TGTGCCAGCAGCTTTCGGACAGGGGCAAACACTGAAGCTTTCTTT | CASSFRTGANTEAFF